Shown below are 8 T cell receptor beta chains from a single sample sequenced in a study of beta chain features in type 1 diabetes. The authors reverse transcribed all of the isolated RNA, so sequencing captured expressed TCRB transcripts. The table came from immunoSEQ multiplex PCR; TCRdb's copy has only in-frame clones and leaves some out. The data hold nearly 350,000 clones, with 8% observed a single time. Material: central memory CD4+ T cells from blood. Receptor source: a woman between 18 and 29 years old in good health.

For the CDR3, the DNA is TGTGCCAGCAGCTTGAGCGGTTCTAGCACAGATACGCAGTATTTT. Protein product: CASSLSGSSTDTQYF. The gene calls are TRBV5-4 and TRBJ2-3, with D perhaps TRBD2 (5 bases). The CDR3 spans 15 residues. V was clipped by 1 base and J by 0 bases, with 9 bases between them. Germline V gene lookup returns CDR1 SGHNT and CDR2 YYREEE (reference sequence).

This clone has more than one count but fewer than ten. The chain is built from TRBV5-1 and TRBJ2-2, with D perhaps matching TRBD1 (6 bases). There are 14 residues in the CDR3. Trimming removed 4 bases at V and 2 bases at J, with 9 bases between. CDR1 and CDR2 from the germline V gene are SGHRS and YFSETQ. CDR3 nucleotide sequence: TGCGCCAGCAGCGGACAGACCAACACCGGGGAGCTGTTTTTT. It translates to CASSGQTNTGELFF.

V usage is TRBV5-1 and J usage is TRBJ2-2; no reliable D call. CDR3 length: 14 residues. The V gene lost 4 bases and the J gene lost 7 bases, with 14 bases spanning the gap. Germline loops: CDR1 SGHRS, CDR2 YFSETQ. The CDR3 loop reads CASSAASGFGELFF. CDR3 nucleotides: TGCGCCAGCAGCGCCGCGTCCGGGTTCGGGGAGCTGTTTTTT.

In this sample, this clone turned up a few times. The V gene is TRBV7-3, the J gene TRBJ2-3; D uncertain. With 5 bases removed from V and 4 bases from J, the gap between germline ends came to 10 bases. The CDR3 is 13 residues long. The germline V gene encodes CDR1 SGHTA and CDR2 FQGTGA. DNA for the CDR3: TGTGCCAGCAGCCTCAAGCGTCCAGATACGCAGTATTTT. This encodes CASSLKRPDTQYF.

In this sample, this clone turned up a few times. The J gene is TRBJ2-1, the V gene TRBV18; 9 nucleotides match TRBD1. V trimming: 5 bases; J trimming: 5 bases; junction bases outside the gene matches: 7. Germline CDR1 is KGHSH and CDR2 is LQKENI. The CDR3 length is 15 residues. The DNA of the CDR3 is TGTGCCAGCTCAGTAACAGGGGGCGCCAACAATGAGCAGTTCTTC. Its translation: CASSVTGGANNEQFF.

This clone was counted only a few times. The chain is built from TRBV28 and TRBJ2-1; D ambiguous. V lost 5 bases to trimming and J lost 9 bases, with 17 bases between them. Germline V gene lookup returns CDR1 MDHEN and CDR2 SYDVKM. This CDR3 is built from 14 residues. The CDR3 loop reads CASSPLGPALEQFF. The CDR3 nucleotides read TGTGCCAGCAGTCCCCTCGGACCCGCCCTTGAGCAGTTCTTC.

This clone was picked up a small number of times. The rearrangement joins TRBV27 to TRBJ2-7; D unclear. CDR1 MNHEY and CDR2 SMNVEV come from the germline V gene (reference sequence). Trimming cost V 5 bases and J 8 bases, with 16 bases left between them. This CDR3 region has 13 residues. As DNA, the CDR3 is TGTGCCAGCAGTCTACTCCCTGTCGCGAAGCAGTACTTC. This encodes CASSLLPVAKQYF.

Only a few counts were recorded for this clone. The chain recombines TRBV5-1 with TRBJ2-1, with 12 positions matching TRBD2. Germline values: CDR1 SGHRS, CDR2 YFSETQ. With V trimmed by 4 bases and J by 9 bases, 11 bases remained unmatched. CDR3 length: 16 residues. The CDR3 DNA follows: TGCGCCAGCAGCCCGTTGACTAGCGGGAGTCTAAGTGAGCAGTTCTTC. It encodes CASSPLTSGSLSEQFF.